This passage covers 4 T cell receptor beta chains from one sample sequenced in a study of blood T cell repertoires in COVID-19. Some clones are missing from TCRdb's copy, which holds only in-frame ones; the method was immunoSEQ multiplex PCR. In the table there are about 100,000 clones, approximately 86% of which are singletons. The sample was peripheral blood. The receptor set was obtained from a woman aged 50 to 65 with COVID-19, enrolled during active disease.

The table lists this clone with a count of one. The chain joins TRBV27 to TRBJ1-3, with a possible D match to TRBD1 (5 bases). Germline V gives CDR1 MNHEY, CDR2 SMNVEV (reference sequence). The CDR3 extends over 14 amino acids. V lost 2 bases, J lost 2 bases, and 7 bases lay in between. The CDR3 protein is CASSLGRAGNTIYF. CDR3 sequence (DNA): TGTGCCAGCAGTTTAGGCAGGGCTGGAAACACCATATATTTT.

The chain carries TRBV2 and TRBJ2-7, with D tentatively TRBD1 (7 bases). The CDR3 contains 14 residues. The germline V gene has CDR1 SNHLY and CDR2 FYNNEI. The V end was cut by 4 bases, the J end by 5 bases, with 15 bases between. The CDR3 is CASSGQGGLDEQYF. The CDR3 DNA follows: TGTGCCAGCAGTGGACAGGGAGGTCTCGACGAGCAGTACTTC.

This chain uses TRBV10-3 with TRBJ1-1, with D uncertain. The germline V gene has CDR1 ENHRY and CDR2 SYGVKD. CDR3 length: 14 residues. V was clipped by 7 bases and J by 0 bases, with 12 bases between them. The CDR3 coding sequence is TGTGCCATCACTAGGCAAGCCATGAACACTGAAGCTTTCTTT. It encodes CAITRQAMNTEAFF.

The chain has TRBV7-8 and TRBJ1-6; 8 nucleotides match TRBD1. The CDR3 extends over 18 amino acids. V was pared by 5 bases and J by 5 bases, with 14 bases of the junction left unmatched. Germline V gene lookup returns CDR1 SGHVS and CDR2 FQNEAQ. The CDR3 DNA is TGTGCCAGCAGCGCAAGCCGGCAGGGGGCCCTGAATAATTCACCCCTCCACTTT. Protein sequence: CASSASRQGALNNSPLHF. Supplemented by reference TRBV7-8 and TRBJ1-6, the full variable domain reads GAGVSQSPRYKVAKRGQDVALRCDPISGHVSLFWYQQALGQGPEFLTYFQNEAQLDKSGLPSDRFFAERPEGSVSTLKIQRTQQEDSAVYLCASSASRQGALNNSPLHFGNGTRLTVT.